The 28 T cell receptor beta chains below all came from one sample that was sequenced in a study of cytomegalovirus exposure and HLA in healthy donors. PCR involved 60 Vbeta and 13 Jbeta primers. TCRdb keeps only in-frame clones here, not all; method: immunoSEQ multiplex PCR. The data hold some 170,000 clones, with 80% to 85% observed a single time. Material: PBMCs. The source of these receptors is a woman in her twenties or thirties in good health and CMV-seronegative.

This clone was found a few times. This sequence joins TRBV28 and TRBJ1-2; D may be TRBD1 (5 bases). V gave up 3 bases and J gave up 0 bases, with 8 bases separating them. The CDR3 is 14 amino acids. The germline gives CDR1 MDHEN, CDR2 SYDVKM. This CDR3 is CASSLGGSNYGYTF. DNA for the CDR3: TGTGCCAGCAGTTTGGGGGGTTCTAACTATGGCTACACCTTC.

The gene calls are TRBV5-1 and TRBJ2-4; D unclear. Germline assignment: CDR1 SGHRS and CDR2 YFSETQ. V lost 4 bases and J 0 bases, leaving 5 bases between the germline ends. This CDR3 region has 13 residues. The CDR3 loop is CASSPVAKNIQYF. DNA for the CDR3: TGCGCCAGCAGCCCGGTAGCCAAAAACATTCAGTACTTC.

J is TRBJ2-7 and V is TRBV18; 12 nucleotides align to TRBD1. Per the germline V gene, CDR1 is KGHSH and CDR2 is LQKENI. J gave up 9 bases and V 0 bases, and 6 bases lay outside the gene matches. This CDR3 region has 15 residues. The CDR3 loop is CASSPPGTGGEAQYF. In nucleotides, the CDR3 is TGTGCCAGCTCACCACCCGGGACAGGGGGCGAAGCGCAGTACTTC.

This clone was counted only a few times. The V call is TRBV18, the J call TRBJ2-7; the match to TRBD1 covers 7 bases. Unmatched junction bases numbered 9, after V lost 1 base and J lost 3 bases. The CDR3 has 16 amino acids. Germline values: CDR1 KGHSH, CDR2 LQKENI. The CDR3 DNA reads TGTGCCAGCTCACCACAGGCCGGGCAGGGGGACTACGAGCAGTACTTC. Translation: CASSPQAGQGDYEQYF.

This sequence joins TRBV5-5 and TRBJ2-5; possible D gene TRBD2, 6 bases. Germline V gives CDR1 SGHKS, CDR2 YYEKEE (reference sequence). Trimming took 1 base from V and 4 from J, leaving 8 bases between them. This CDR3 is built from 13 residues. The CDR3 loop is CASSLMGGETQYF. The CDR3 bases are TGTGCCAGCAGCTTGATGGGGGGAGAGACCCAGTACTTC.

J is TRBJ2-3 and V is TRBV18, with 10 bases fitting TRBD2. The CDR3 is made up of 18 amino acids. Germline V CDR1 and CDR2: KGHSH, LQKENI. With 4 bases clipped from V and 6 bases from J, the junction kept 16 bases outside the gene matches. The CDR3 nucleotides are TGTGCCAGCTCACGGTCGGGGACCGGGACTAGCGATTTGGATACGCAGTATTTT. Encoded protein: CASSRSGTGTSDLDTQYF.

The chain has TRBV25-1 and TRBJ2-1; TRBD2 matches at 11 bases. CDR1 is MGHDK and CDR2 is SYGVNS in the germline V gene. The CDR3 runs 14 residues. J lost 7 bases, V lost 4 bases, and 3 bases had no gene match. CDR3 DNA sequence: TGTGCCAGCAGTGGGAGACTAGCGGGAAATGAGCAGTTCTTC. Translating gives CASSGRLAGNEQFF.

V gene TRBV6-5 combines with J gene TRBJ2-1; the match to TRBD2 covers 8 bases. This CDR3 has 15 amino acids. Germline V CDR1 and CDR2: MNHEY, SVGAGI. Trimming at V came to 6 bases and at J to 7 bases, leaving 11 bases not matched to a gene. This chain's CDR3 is CASRPTGGPRNEQFF. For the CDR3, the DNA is TGTGCCAGCAGGCCCACGGGAGGGCCAAGGAATGAGCAGTTCTTC.

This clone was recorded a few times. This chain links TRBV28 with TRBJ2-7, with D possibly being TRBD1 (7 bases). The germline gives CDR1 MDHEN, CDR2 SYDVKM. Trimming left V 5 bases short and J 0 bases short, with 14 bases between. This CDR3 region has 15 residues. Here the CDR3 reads CASSQGDLLSYEQYF. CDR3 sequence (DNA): TGTGCCAGCAGTCAGGGGGACTTACTCTCCTACGAGCAGTACTTC.

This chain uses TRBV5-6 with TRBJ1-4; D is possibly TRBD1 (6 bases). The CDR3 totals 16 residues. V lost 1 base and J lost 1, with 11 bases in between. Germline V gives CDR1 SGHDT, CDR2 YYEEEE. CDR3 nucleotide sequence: TGTGCCAGCAGCTTGACAGGGCTGGGAACTAATGAAAAACTGTTTTTT. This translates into CASSLTGLGTNEKLFF.

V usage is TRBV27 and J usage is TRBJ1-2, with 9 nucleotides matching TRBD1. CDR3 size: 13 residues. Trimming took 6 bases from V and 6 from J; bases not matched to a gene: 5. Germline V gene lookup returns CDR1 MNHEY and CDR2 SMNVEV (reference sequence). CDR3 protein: CASRRTGADGYTF. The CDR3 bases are TGTGCCAGCAGACGGACAGGGGCGGATGGCTACACCTTC.

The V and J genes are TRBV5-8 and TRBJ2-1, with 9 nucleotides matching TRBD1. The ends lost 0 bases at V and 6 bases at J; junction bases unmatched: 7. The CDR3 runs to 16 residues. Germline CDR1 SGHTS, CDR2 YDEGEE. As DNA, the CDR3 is TGTGCCAGCAGCTTGGGGTTGGGGACAGGGTTCAATGAGCAGTTCTTC. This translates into CASSLGLGTGFNEQFF. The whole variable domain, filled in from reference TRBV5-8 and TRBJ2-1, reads EAGVTQSPTHLIKTRGQQATLRCSPISGHTSVYWYQQALGLGLQFLLWYDEGEERNRGNFPPRFSGRQFPNYSSELNVNALELEDSALYLCASSLGLGTGFNEQFFGPGTRLTVL.

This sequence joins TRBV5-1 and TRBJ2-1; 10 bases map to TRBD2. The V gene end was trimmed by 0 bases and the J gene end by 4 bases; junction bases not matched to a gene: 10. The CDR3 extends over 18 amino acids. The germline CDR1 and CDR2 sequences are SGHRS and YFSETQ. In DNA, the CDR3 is TGCGCCAGCAGCTTGGCCTCGGCTAGCGGGAGTTTGTACAATGAGCAGTTCTTC. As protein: CASSLASASGSLYNEQFF.

CDR3 in DNA: TGCAGCGTTGAACTCGGGACAGAGCAAGCCTACGAGCAGTACTTC. This translates into CSVELGTEQAYEQYF. The V gene is TRBV29-1, the J gene TRBJ2-7; 7 bases are shared with TRBD1. With 2 bases clipped from V and 2 bases from J, the junction kept 9 bases outside the gene matches. Germline lookup yields CDR1 SQVTM and CDR2 ANQGSEA. There are 15 residues in the CDR3.

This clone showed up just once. This CDR3 reads CASSLAAGGTGYTF. The DNA for the CDR3 is TGCGCCAGCAGCTTGGCGGCAGGGGGAACTGGCTACACCTTC. This chain uses TRBV5-1 with TRBJ1-2, with TRBD1 identical over 7 bases. The CDR3 is made up of 14 amino acids. Germline V gene lookup returns CDR1 SGHRS and CDR2 YFSETQ. After removal of 0 bases from V and 7 bases from J, the junction contained 6 bases not matched to a gene.

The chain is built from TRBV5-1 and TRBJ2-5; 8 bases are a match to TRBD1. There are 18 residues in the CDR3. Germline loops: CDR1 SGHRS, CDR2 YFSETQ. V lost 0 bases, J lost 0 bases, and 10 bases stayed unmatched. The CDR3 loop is CASSLAGRRQGYQETQYF. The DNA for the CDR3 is TGCGCCAGCAGCTTGGCGGGCCGGCGACAGGGGTACCAAGAGACCCAGTACTTC.

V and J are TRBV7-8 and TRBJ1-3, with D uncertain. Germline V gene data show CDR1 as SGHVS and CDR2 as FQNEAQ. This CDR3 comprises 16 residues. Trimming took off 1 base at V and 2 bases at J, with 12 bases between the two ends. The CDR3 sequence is CASSLELVVAGNTIYF. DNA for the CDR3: TGTGCCAGCAGCTTAGAACTGGTTGTCGCTGGAAACACCATATATTTT.

CDR3: CASSLLAGGNTEAFF. The CDR3 coding sequence is TGTGCCAGCAGTTTATTGGCAGGGGGGAACACTGAAGCTTTCTTT. The genes are TRBV28 and TRBJ1-1; the match to TRBD1 covers 7 bases. The V and J ends lost 1 base and 1 base, in that order; junction bases with no gene match: 3. This CDR3 is built from 15 residues. Germline V gives CDR1 MDHEN, CDR2 SYDVKM.

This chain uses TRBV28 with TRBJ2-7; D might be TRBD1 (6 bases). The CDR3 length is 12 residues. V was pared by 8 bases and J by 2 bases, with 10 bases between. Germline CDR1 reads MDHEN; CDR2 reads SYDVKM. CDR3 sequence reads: CASLGQTYEQYF. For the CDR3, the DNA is TGTGCCAGCCTAGGACAGACCTACGAGCAGTACTTC.

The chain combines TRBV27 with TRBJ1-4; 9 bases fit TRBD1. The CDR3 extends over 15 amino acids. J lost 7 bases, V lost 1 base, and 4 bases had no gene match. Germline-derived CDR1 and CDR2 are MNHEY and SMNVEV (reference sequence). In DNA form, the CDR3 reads TGTGCCAGCAGTTTATTGGGACAGGGCGCTGAAAAACTGTTTTTT. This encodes CASSLLGQGAEKLFF.

The CDR3 loop reads CAWSWPDTQYF. The CDR3 DNA reads as TGTGCCTGGAGTTGGCCAGATACGCAGTATTTT. The rearrangement uses TRBV30 and TRBJ2-3; D gene uncertain. The CDR3 has 11 amino acids. Germline lookup yields CDR1 GTSNPN and CDR2 SVGIG (reference sequence). Trimming shortened V by 2 bases and J by 4 bases, and 4 bases separated the two germline ends.

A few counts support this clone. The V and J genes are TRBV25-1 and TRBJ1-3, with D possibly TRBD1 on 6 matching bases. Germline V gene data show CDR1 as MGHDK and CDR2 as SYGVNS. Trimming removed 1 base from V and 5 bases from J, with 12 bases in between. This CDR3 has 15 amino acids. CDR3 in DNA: TGTGCCAGCAGTGAATCTTACAGGGAACGAAACACCATATATTTT. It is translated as CASSESYRERNTIYF. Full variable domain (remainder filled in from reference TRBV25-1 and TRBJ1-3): EADIYQTPRYLVIGTGKKITLECSQTMGHDKMYWYQQDPGMELHLIHYSYGVNSTEKGDLSSESTVSRIRTEHFPLTLESARPSHTSQYLCASSESYRERNTIYFGEGSWLTVV.

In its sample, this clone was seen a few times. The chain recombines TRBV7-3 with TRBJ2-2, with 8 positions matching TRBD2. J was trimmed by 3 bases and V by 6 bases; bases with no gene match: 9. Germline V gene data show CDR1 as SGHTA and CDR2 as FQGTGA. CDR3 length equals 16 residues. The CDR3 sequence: CASSQTPGGHTGELFF. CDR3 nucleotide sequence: TGTGCCAGCAGTCAAACCCCGGGAGGGCACACCGGGGAGCTGTTTTTT.

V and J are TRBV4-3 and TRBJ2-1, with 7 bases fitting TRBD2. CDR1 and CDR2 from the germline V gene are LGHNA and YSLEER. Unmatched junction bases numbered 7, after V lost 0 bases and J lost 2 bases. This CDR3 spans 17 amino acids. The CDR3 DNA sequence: TGCGCCAGCAGCCAAGATCCTTCGGGGGGTACCTACAATGAGCAGTTCTTC. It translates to CASSQDPSGGTYNEQFF.

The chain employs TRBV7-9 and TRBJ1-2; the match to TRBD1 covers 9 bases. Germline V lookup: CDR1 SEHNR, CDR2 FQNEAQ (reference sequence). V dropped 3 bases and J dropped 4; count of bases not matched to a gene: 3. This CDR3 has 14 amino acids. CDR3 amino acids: CASSFMTGGYGYTF. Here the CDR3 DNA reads TGTGCCAGCAGCTTTATGACAGGGGGCTATGGCTACACCTTC. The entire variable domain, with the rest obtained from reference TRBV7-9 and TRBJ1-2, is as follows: DTGVSQNPRHKITKRGQNVTFRCDPISEHNRLYWYRQTLGQGPEFLTYFQNEAQLEKSRLLSDRFSAERPKGSFSTLEIQRTEQGDSAMYLCASSFMTGGYGYTFGSGTRLTVV.

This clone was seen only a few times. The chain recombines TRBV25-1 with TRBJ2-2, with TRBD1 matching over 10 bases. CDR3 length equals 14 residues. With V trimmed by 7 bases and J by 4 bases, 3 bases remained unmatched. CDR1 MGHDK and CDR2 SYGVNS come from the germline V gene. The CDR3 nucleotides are TGTGCCAGCACCGGGACAGGGGTCACCGGGGAGCTGTTTTTT. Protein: CASTGTGVTGELFF.

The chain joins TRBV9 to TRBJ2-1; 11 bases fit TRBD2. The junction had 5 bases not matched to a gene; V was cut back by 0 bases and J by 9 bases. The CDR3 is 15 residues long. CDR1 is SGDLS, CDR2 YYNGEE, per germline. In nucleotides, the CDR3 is TGTGCCAGCAGCGTAGCGGCTAGCGGGGGGTCTGAGCAGTTCTTC. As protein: CASSVAASGGSEQFF.

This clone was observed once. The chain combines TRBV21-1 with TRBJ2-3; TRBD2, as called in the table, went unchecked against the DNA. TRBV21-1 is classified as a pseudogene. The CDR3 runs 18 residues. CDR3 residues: CASSSPLAGGPHTDTQYF. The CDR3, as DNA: TGTGCCAGCAGCTCCCCATTAGCGGGAGGTCCCCATACAGATACGCAGTATTTT.